The rows below give T cell receptor beta chains drawn from one sample of a study of Ad26.COV2.S vaccination and SARS-CoV-2 variants. Clones were sequenced by immunoSEQ multiplex PCR, and TCRdb holds only the in-frame ones, with some missing. The sample includes approximately 450,000 clones, around nine tenths seen only once; the top ten take about 12%. The specimen comprised peripheral blood, sampled in a trial of Ad26.COV2.S vaccine versus placebo. The receptors stem from a person between 18 and 65 years old who received the Ad26.COV2.S COVID-19 vaccine or a placebo. Each CDR3 is given with its conserved first and last residue. D genes are given only for firm matches. Where a row states a size, it is once, few, many or the class of an expanded clone; other rows omit it.

V: TRBV10-3; size: NA; D: NA; J: TRBJ2-2; CDR3: CAISDQNTGELFF; DNA: TGTGCCATCAGTGATCAAAACACCGGGGAGCTGTTTTTT
V: TRBV5-1; size: NA; D: TRBD2; J: TRBJ2-3; CDR3: CASSSGTSGSTDTQYF; DNA: TGCGCCAGCAGCTCCGGGACTAGCGGGAGCACAGATACGCAGTATTTT
V: TRBV28; size: NA; D: TRBD2; J: TRBJ2-5; CDR3: CASNLPTSGPGETQYF; DNA: TGTGCCAGCAATCTACCGACTAGCGGCCCGGGAGAGACCCAGTACTTC
V: TRBV28; size: NA; D: NA; J: TRBJ1-1; CDR3: CASTGPQGTEAFF; DNA: TGTGCCAGCACTGGCCCCCAGGGAACTGAAGCTTTCTTT
V: TRBV7-9; size: NA; D: NA; J: TRBJ2-5; CDR3: CASSLAGAETQYF; DNA: TGTGCCAGCAGCTTAGCGGGAGCGGAGACCCAGTACTTC
V: TRBV7-3; size: NA; D: NA; J: TRBJ1-1; CDR3: CASSSPGLTTEAFF; DNA: TGTGCCAGCAGCTCTCCAGGGTTGACCACTGAAGCTTTCTTT
V: TRBV27; size: few; D: NA; J: TRBJ1-6; CDR3: CASSSRGDSPLHF; DNA: TGTGCCAGCAGTTCGCGGGGTGATTCACCCCTCCACTTT
V: TRBV20-1; size: once; D: NA; J: TRBJ2-4; CDR3: CSASHLLAKNIQYF; DNA: TGCAGTGCTAGTCACCTGTTAGCCAAAAACATTCAGTACTTC
V: TRBV2; size: NA; D: TRBD2; J: TRBJ2-1; CDR3: CASSGGTSDFYEQFF; DNA: TGTGCCAGCAGTGGCGGGACTAGTGATTTCTATGAGCAGTTCTTC
V: TRBV28; size: once; D: NA; J: TRBJ1-1; CDR3: CASSEKTYTEAFF; DNA: TGTGCCAGCAGTGAAAAAACATACACTGAAGCTTTCTTT
V: TRBV3-1/TRBV3-2; size: NA; D: NA; J: TRBJ1-3; CDR3: CASSAYGPLHARNTIYF; DNA: TGTGCCAGCAGCGCATACGGTCCTTTACACGCACGAAACACCATATATTTT
V: TRBV5-1; size: NA; D: TRBD2; J: TRBJ2-5; CDR3: CASSLDVAGGQETQYF; DNA: TGCGCCAGCAGCTTGGATGTAGCGGGAGGGCAAGAGACCCAGTACTTC
V: TRBV19; size: few; D: NA; J: TRBJ2-7; CDR3: CASSGPSYEQYF; DNA: TGTGCCAGTAGCGGTCCGTCCTACGAGCAGTACTTC
V: TRBV27; size: NA; D: NA; J: TRBJ1-3; CDR3: CASSLLGTMGNTIYF; DNA: TGTGCCAGCAGTTTATTGGGGACGATGGGAAACACCATATATTTT
V: TRBV4-1; size: NA; D: NA; J: TRBJ2-1; CDR3: CASSDPPTTRLGNEQFF; DNA: TGCGCCAGCAGCGACCCCCCTACAACCAGGCTGGGGAATGAGCAGTTCTTC
V: TRBV7-2; size: NA; D: NA; J: TRBJ2-1; CDR3: CASSTIRLDEQFF; DNA: TGTGCCAGCAGCACAATAAGGTTGGATGAGCAGTTCTTC
V: TRBV6-2/TRBV6-3; size: NA; D: NA; J: TRBJ2-1; CDR3: CASSTDYTQFF; DNA: TGTGCCAGCAGTACGGACTATACGCAGTTCTTC
V: TRBV10-1; size: NA; D: NA; J: TRBJ2-1; CDR3: CASSEFGLYNEQFF; DNA: TGCGCCAGCAGTGAGTTTGGCTTGTACAATGAGCAGTTCTTC
V: TRBV18; size: NA; D: NA; J: TRBJ2-7; CDR3: CASSPRGGGRYEQYF; DNA: TGTGCCAGCTCACCACGGGGAGGGGGTCGATACGAGCAGTACTTC
V: TRBV12-3/TRBV12-4; size: NA; D: NA; J: TRBJ1-1; CDR3: CASSPASTEAFF; DNA: TGTGCCAGCAGCCCCGCGAGCACTGAAGCTTTCTTT
V: TRBV25-1; size: NA; D: TRBD1; J: TRBJ1-6; CDR3: CASSPGQTNSPLHF; DNA: TGTGCCAGCAGCCCGGGACAGACTAATTCACCCCTCCACTTT
V: TRBV5-6; size: NA; D: NA; J: TRBJ1-1; CDR3: CASSLGPTLGTEAFF; DNA: TGTGCCAGCAGCTTGGGTCCGACCCTGGGCACTGAAGCTTTCTTT
V: TRBV21-1; size: NA; D: NA; J: TRBJ1-3; CDR3: CASSKIPSSGNTIYF; DNA: TGTGCCAGCAGCAAGATCCCTAGCTCTGGAAACACCATATATTTT
V: TRBV10-3; size: NA; D: NA; J: TRBJ2-5; CDR3: CAISGGGGQETQYF; DNA: TGTGCCATCAGTGGGGGTGGCGGGCAAGAGACCCAGTACTTC
V: TRBV5-6; size: NA; D: NA; J: TRBJ2-5; CDR3: CASSLDWSQETQYF; DNA: TGTGCCAGCAGCTTAGACTGGTCCCAAGAGACCCAGTACTTC
V: TRBV19; size: NA; D: NA; J: TRBJ2-2; CDR3: CASTTQGYTGELFF; DNA: TGTGCCAGTACCACACAGGGATACACCGGGGAGCTGTTTTTT
V: TRBV29-1; size: NA; D: TRBD1; J: TRBJ1-1; CDR3: CSGLTGGRNTEAFF; DNA: TGCAGCGGACTGACAGGGGGCCGAAACACTGAAGCTTTCTTT
V: TRBV25-1; size: once; D: NA; J: TRBJ2-5; CDR3: CASSDRVVETQYF; DNA: TGTGCCAGCAGTGACAGGGTGGTAGAGACCCAGTACTTC
V: TRBV27; size: NA; D: NA; J: TRBJ1-2; CDR3: CASSPHIGRVLLSYGYTF; DNA: TGTGCCAGCAGTCCCCATATTGGCAGGGTACTGTTGAGCTATGGCTACACCTTC
V: TRBV3-1/TRBV3-2; size: NA; D: NA; J: TRBJ2-2; CDR3: CASSQQINTGELFF; DNA: TGTGCCAGCAGCCAGCAGATTAACACCGGGGAGCTGTTTTTT
V: TRBV11-3; size: NA; D: NA; J: TRBJ2-1; CDR3: CASSSDSGQSEQFF; DNA: TGTGCCAGCAGCTCTGACAGCGGACAAAGTGAGCAGTTCTTC
V: TRBV29-1; size: NA; D: NA; J: TRBJ2-7; CDR3: CSVEGQGYEQYF; DNA: TGCAGCGTTGAAGGGCAGGGGTACGAGCAGTACTTC
V: TRBV13; size: NA; D: NA; J: TRBJ2-5; CDR3: CASSLGLMGETQYF; DNA: TGTGCCAGCAGCTTAGGCCTAATGGGAGAGACCCAGTACTTC
V: TRBV5-5; size: NA; D: TRBD2; J: TRBJ2-5; CDR3: CASSGTSGRQTYQETQYF; DNA: TGTGCCAGCAGTGGGACTAGCGGGAGGCAAACGTACCAAGAGACCCAGTACTTC
V: TRBV27; size: NA; D: NA; J: TRBJ2-7; CDR3: CASSLSAGPTYEQYF; DNA: TGTGCCAGCAGTTTGAGTGCGGGGCCTACCTACGAGCAGTACTTC
V: TRBV7-8; size: NA; D: NA; J: TRBJ1-5; CDR3: CASSLGRGRDSNQPQHF; DNA: TGTGCCAGCAGCTTAGGGAGGGGACGAGATAGCAATCAGCCCCAGCATTTT
V: TRBV7-9; size: NA; D: NA; J: TRBJ2-1; CDR3: CASSFTRSRDEQFF; DNA: TGTGCCAGCAGCTTTACCAGGAGTCGGGATGAGCAGTTCTTC
V: TRBV7-3; size: NA; D: TRBD1; J: TRBJ1-2; CDR3: CASSQNPPGQGEGYTF; DNA: TGTGCCAGCAGCCAAAACCCCCCTGGACAGGGGGAAGGCTACACCTTC
V: TRBV19; size: NA; D: TRBD1; J: TRBJ1-1; CDR3: CASSTTDRVSLTFF; DNA: TGTGCCAGTAGTACCACGGACAGGGTTAGTTTGACTTTCTTT
V: TRBV5-6; size: NA; D: NA; J: TRBJ2-7; CDR3: CASSSAGGASYEQYF; DNA: TGTGCCAGCAGCTCCGCCGGCGGGGCTTCCTACGAGCAGTACTTC
V: TRBV4-2; size: NA; D: NA; J: TRBJ2-1; CDR3: CASSPAEGRAYNEQFF; DNA: TGTGCCAGCAGTCCTGCGGAGGGAAGGGCCTACAATGAGCAGTTCTTC
V: TRBV12-3/TRBV12-4; size: NA; D: NA; J: TRBJ1-1; CDR3: CASSFRGPYEAFF; DNA: TGTGCCAGCAGTTTTCGTGGTCCTTACGAAGCTTTCTTT
V: TRBV5-6; size: NA; D: NA; J: TRBJ1-1; CDR3: CASSLAGDGAFF; DNA: TGTGCCAGCAGCTTGGCCGGGGATGGAGCTTTCTTT
V: TRBV9; size: few; D: NA; J: TRBJ2-7; CDR3: CASSVEAGTYEQYF; DNA: TGTGCCAGCAGCGTAGAGGCAGGGACCTACGAGCAGTACTTC
V: TRBV28; size: NA; D: TRBD1; J: TRBJ1-5; CDR3: CASSYPGQGFKQPQHF; DNA: TGTGCCAGCAGTTACCCGGGACAGGGATTCAAACAGCCCCAGCATTTT
V: TRBV6-5; size: NA; D: NA; J: TRBJ2-2; CDR3: CASSYPQNTGELFF; DNA: TGTGCCAGCAGTTACCCCCAGAACACCGGGGAGCTGTTTTTT
V: TRBV19; size: NA; D: TRBD2; J: TRBJ2-1; CDR3: CASSIRLAGYNEQFF; DNA: TGTGCCAGTAGTATTCGACTAGCGGGATACAATGAGCAGTTCTTC
V: TRBV7-8; size: NA; D: NA; J: TRBJ1-5; CDR3: CASSLAQGNRQPQHF; DNA: TGTGCCAGCAGCTTAGCACAGGGAAATCGACAGCCCCAGCATTTT
V: TRBV11-2; size: NA; D: TRBD2; J: TRBJ2-7; CDR3: CASSPTLAGDSYEQYF; DNA: TGTGCCAGCAGCCCTACATTGGCGGGAGACTCGTACGAGCAGTACTTC
V: TRBV7-8; size: NA; D: NA; J: TRBJ2-7; CDR3: CASSLGGSTGYEQYF; DNA: TGTGCCAGCAGCTTAGGTGGCAGTACCGGGTACGAGCAGTACTTC
V: TRBV7-2; size: NA; D: NA; J: TRBJ2-7; CDR3: CASSAGPRSYEQYF; DNA: TGTGCCAGCAGCGCCGGGCCCCGCTCCTACGAGCAGTACTTC
V: TRBV27; size: NA; D: TRBD1; J: TRBJ1-2; CDR3: CASSLRRQGPYGYTF; DNA: TGTGCCAGCAGTTTAAGGAGACAGGGGCCCTATGGCTACACCTTC
V: TRBV5-4; size: NA; D: TRBD2; J: TRBJ2-7; CDR3: CASSGGRAYEQYF; DNA: TGTGCCAGCAGCGGCGGGAGGGCCTACGAGCAGTACTTC
V: TRBV4-1; size: NA; D: NA; J: TRBJ1-1; CDR3: CASSQGANTEAFF; DNA: TGCGCCAGCAGCCAAGGGGCTAACACTGAAGCTTTCTTT